This entry describes one TCR beta chain. The method was immunoSEQ multiplex PCR; TCRdb's version includes in-frame clones alone and lacks a portion of them. The top ten hold roughly 8.9% of the sample, which has around 76,000 clones, about nine tenths seen once. The J segment lost 1 base and the V segment lost 5 bases, leaving 7 bases of the junction unmatched. The length of the CDR3 is 16 residues. The germline CDR1 and CDR2 sequences are SGHTA and FQGTGA. The sample originates from a study of control samples from healthy donors and cancer patients. Material: PBMCs. The chain uses TRBV7-3 and TRBJ2-2; 7 bases line up with TRBD1. The source of this sequence is a woman in her fifties or sixties with colorectal cancer. DNA for the CDR3: TGTGCCAGCAGCCAACAGGGACAGATGAACACCGGGGAGCTGTTTTTT. It encodes CASSQQGQMNTGELFF.